This TCR beta chain emerged from a study of blood T cell repertoires in COVID-19. Study at large: T cells, B-cell-depleted T cells, or PBMCs provided the cDNA or gDNA that served as material.

In the original analysis: Quantification of nucleated cells was approximated via reference gene primer amplification. Clones were sequenced by immunoSEQ multiplex PCR, and TCRdb holds only the in-frame ones, with some missing. V and J calls and clone size are as listed in that table; D and trimming were resolved from the DNA. The data contain about 52,000 clones, 85% to 90% of them singletons. This CDR3 contains 12 residues. Between the trimmed V and J ends, which lost 6 bases and 5 bases, there was a span of 8 bases. The specimen sequenced was peripheral blood. This clonotype originated in a human donor in a cohort sampled during active COVID-19. The genes are TRBV12-3 or TRBV12-4 and TRBJ1-5; no clear D gene. The CDR3 protein is CASRNIDQPQHF. The CDR3 DNA reads as TGTGCCAGCAGAAATATAGATCAGCCCCAGCATTTT.